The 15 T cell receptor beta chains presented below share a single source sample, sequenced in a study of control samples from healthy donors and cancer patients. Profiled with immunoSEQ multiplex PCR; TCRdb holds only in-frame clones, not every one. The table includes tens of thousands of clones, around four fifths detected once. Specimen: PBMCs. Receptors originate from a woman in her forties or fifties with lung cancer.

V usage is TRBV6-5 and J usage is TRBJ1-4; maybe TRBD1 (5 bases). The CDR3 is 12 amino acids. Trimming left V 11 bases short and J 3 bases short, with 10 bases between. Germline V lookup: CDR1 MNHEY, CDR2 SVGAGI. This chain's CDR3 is CAATEANEKLFF. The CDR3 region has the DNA TGTGCCGCGACAGAGGCTAATGAAAAACTGTTTTTT.

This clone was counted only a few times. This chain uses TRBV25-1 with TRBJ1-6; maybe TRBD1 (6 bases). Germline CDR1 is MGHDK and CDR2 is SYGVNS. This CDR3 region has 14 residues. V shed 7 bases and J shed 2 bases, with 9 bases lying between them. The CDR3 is CASTQGPYNSPLHF. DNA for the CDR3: TGTGCCAGCACACAGGGACCCTATAATTCACCCCTCCACTTT.

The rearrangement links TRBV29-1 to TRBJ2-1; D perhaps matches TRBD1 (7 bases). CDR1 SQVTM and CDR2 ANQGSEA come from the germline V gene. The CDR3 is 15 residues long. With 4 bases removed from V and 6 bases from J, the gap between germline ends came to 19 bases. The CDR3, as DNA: TGCAGCGTTGTGCAGGGGGGCGGTGTGGTCAATGAGCAGTTCTTC. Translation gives CSVVQGGGVVNEQFF.

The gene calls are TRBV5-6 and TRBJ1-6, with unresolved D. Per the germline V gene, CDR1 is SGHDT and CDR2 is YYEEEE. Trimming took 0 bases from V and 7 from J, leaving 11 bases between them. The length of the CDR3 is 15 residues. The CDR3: CASSLAIRSNSPLHF. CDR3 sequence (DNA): TGTGCCAGCAGCTTGGCCATTAGGAGCAATTCACCCCTCCACTTT.

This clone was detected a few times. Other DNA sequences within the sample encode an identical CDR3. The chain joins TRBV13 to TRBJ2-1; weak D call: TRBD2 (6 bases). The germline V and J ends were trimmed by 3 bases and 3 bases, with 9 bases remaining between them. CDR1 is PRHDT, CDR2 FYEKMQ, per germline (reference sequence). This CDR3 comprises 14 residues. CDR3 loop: CASSLGTDYNEQFF. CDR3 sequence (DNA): TGTGCCAGCAGCTTGGGGACTGACTACAATGAGCAGTTCTTC.

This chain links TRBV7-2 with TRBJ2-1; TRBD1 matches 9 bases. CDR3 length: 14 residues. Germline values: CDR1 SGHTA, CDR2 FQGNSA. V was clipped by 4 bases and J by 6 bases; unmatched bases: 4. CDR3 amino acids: CASSSRTGANEQFF. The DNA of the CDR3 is TGTGCCAGCAGCTCCAGGACAGGGGCCAATGAGCAGTTCTTC.

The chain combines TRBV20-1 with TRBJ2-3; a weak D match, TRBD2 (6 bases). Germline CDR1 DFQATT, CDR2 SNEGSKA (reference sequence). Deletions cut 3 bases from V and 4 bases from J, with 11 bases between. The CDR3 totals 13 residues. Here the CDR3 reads CSASPGVPDTQYF. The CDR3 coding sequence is TGCAGTGCTAGTCCGGGGGTCCCAGATACGCAGTATTTT.

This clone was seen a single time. CDR3 DNA sequence: TGTGCCAGCAGTTTTCTAGGGCAGGGTGTCTACGAGCAGTACTTC. Protein product: CASSFLGQGVYEQYF. The gene calls are TRBV28 and TRBJ2-7; possible D gene TRBD1, 5 bases. V lost 3 bases to trimming and J lost 3 bases, with 15 bases between them. CDR3 length: 15 residues. Germline values: CDR1 MDHEN, CDR2 SYDVKM.

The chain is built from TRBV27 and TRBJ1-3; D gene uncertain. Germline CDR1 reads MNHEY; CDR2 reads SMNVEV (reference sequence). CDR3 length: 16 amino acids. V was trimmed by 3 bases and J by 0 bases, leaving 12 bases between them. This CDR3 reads CASSFFCAISGNTIYF. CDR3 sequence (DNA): TGTGCCAGCAGTTTCTTTTGCGCCATCTCTGGAAACACCATATATTTT.

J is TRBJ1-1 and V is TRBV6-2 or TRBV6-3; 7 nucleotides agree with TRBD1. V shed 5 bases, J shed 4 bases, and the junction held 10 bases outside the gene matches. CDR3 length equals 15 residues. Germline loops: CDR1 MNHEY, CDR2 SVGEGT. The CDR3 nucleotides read TGTGCCAGCAGTCTGACCCAGGGGGGGAGCACTGAAGCTTTCTTT. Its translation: CASSLTQGGSTEAFF.

The CDR3 reads CASSVGRWSTNEKLFF. The CDR3 region has the DNA TGTGCCAGCAGCGTAGGACGTTGGTCAACTAATGAAAAACTGTTTTTT. J is TRBJ1-4 and V is TRBV9; D gene ambiguous. The CDR3 has 16 residues. Trimming stripped 0 bases from V and 0 bases from J, with 9 bases between. The germline V gene has CDR1 SGDLS and CDR2 YYNGEE.

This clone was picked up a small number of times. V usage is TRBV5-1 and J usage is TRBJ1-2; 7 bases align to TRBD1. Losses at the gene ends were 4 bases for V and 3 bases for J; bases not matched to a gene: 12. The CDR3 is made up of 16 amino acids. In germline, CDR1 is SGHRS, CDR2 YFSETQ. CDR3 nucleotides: TGCGCCAGCAGCCAAGCAGGAGGAAGGGGGCACTATGGCTACACCTTC. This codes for CASSQAGGRGHYGYTF.

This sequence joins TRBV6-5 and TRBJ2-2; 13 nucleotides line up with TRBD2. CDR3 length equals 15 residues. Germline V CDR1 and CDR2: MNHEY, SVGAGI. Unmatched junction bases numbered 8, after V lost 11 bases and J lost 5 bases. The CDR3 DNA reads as TGTGCCTCAAAACCGGGACTAGCGGGGACCGGGGAGCTGTTTTTT. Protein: CASKPGLAGTGELFF.

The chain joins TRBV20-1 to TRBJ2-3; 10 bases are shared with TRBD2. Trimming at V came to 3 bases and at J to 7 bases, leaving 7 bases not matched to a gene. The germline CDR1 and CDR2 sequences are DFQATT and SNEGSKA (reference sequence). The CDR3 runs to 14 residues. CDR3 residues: CSASNSGGSNTQYF. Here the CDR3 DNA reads TGCAGTGCTAGTAATAGCGGGGGGTCCAATACGCAGTATTTT.

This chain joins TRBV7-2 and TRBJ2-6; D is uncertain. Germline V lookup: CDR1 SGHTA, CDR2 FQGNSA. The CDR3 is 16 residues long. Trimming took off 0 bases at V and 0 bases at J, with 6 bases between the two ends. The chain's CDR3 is CASSLAANSGANVLTF. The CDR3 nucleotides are TGTGCCAGCAGCTTAGCGGCGAACTCTGGGGCCAACGTCCTGACTTTC. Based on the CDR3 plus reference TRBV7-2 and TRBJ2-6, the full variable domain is GAGVSQSPSNKVTEKGKDVELRCDPISGHTALYWYRQSLGQGLEFLIYFQGNSAPDKSGLPSDRFSAERTGGSVSTLTIQRTQQEDSAVYLCASSLAANSGANVLTFGAGSRLTVL.